This TCR beta chain comes out of a study of shared clonotypes between healthy human individuals. Study in general: CD8 memory received one plate per donor, CD8 naive two, CD4 memory three and CD4 naive three.

Study-level points and caveats: What limited the represented genetic and exposure-history diversity was the small number of donors.

Germline lookup yields CDR1 MNHNS and CDR2 SASEGT. This CDR3 spans 15 amino acids. V lost 4 bases, J lost 4 bases, and 7 bases stayed unmatched. Deep-level running was used for the assay. The authors' processing: For the immunoSEQ data, sequences were junction-only without quality scores, so filtering differed. Method: immunoSEQ multiplex PCR; TCRdb's copy keeps in-frame clones and lacks some. V, J and clone size are those of that table, while D and trimming were read from the DNA. The repertoire consists of approximately 330,000 clones, with over 70% occurring once and the leading ten covering 10%. With respect to this clone: Its antigen is undetermined.

The chain couples TRBV6-1 to TRBJ2-1; TRBD2 agrees at 7 bases. The specimen sequenced was memory CD4+ T cells sorted from blood. Subset: CD45RA-negative fraction. This receptor was identified in a man between 25 and 39 years old in good health. CDR3 sequence: CASSASSGVYNEQFF. In nucleotides, the CDR3 is TGTGCCAGCAGTGCCTCTAGCGGAGTTTACAATGAGCAGTTCTTC.